The clone carrying this T cell receptor (beta chain) came up a few times. Its matching antigen is unknown. Trimming stripped 2 bases from V and 4 bases from J, with 9 bases between. This CDR3 is built from 14 residues. The germline V gene encodes CDR1 MNHEY and CDR2 SMNVEV (reference sequence). This sample is drawn from a study of beta chain features in type 1 diabetes. Study-wide results and limits: In cDNA sequencing, cells with high TCR expression could be over-represented.

Expressed TCRB transcripts were sequenced, since all the RNA that had been isolated was reverse transcribed. Profiled with immunoSEQ multiplex PCR; TCRdb holds only in-frame clones, not every one. The table lists 680,000 or so clones, roughly 15% of them singletons. The receptor was derived from a man aged 18 to 30 in good health. The chain is built from TRBV27 and TRBJ1-5; tentatively, D is TRBD1 (5 bases). Sequences were obtained from naive CD4+ T cells from blood. CDR3 protein: CASSLVRANQPQHF. The CDR3 region has the DNA TGTGCCAGCAGTTTAGTCAGGGCTAATCAGCCCCAGCATTTT.